This TCR beta chain is from a study of control samples from healthy donors and cancer patients. This clone occurred a few times. The repertoire was sequenced with immunoSEQ multiplex PCR; TCRdb's copy has only in-frame clones and lacks some. The sample lists roughly 51,000 clones; approximately 89% were seen once. V shed 0 bases, J shed 5 bases, and the junction held 8 bases outside the gene matches. This CDR3 has 17 amino acids. CDR1 is KGHSH, CDR2 LQKENI, per germline. The receptor was derived from a man aged 35-49 years with colorectal cancer. The rearrangement links TRBV18 to TRBJ2-5; 11 bases line up with TRBD2. The material sequenced was PBMCs. CDR3 DNA: TGTGCCAGCTCACCACCTGAATCTAGCGGGAGGCACGAGACCCAGTACTTC. Its protein is CASSPPESSGRHETQYF.